The entry below gives a single T cell receptor beta chain sequence along with its context. Its target is unknown. Trimming removed 0 bases at V and 0 bases at J, with 8 bases between. The CDR3 sequence is 14 residues long. Germline-derived CDR1 and CDR2 are SQVTM and ANQGSEA. The data were taken from a study of CD8 T cells in ankylosing spondylitis. Notes on the study in general: Previously reported in reactive arthritis synovial fluid and blood were some of the motif variants. A TCR beta motif of about 8 highly homologous variants appeared characteristic of ankylosing spondylitis blood.

Quantitative 5'-RACE with molecular barcodes generated TCR beta libraries. TCRdb fed the 5' RACE reads into MiXCR, producing one record per CDR3 protein. Of over 130,000 distinct CDR3 sequences listed, around 45% are singletons. The receptor was isolated from a male donor with ankylosing spondylitis. Material: synovial fluid, either unsorted or a sorted T cell fraction (not recorded which). This chain links TRBV29-1 with TRBJ1-1; D unclear. The CDR3 protein is CSVEEPPLNTEAFF. CDR3 nucleotide sequence: TGCAGCGTTGAAGAACCCCCGCTGAACACTGAAGCTTTCTTT.